The present T cell receptor beta chain was sequenced within a study of T cells in localized non-small cell lung cancer. V trimming: 4 bases; J trimming: 3 bases; junction bases outside the gene matches: 6. Germline CDR1 reads LGHNA; CDR2 reads YNFKEQ. CDR3 length: 16 amino acids. Profiling relied on immunoSEQ multiplex PCR, and the TCRdb table lists in-frame clones only, not all of them. Of tens of thousands of clones in the sample, about nine tenths were seen once. Study results and caveats: Adjacent lung tissue had a median roughly 55 of the top 100 clones found in the tumor.

Concerning this clone itself: Its cognate antigen is unknown.

V is TRBV4-2 and J is TRBJ2-1; TRBD2 aligns across 10 bases. The sequence was obtained from a woman between 40 and 69 years old with stage III lung adenocarcinoma. Sequenced material: peripheral blood mononuclear cells, taken before any cancer treatment. CDR3 in amino acids: CASSRRGTSDYNEQFF. In DNA, the CDR3 is TGTGCCAGCAGCCGCCGCGGGACTAGCGACTACAATGAGCAGTTCTTC.